A selection of T cell receptor beta chains follows, all from one sample in a study of blood T cell repertoires in COVID-19. Data came from immunoSEQ multiplex PCR; TCRdb stores just in-frame clones and leaves some out. The table lists 650,000 to 800,000 clones, 85% to 90% of them singletons, with 0.2% to 0.3% in the top ten. Sequencing was performed on peripheral blood. The receptors stem from a woman between 18 and 30 years old with acute or convalescent COVID-19. Both conserved end residues are part of each CDR3. The order of the fields is clone size, V gene, J gene, D gene, CDR3 protein, CDR3 DNA. D genes are given only for firm matches. Size is omitted from some rows. Given values are once, few, many or a class for expanded clones.

abundance: .
v_gene: TRBV2
j_gene: TRBJ1-4
d_gene: TRBD1
CDR3aa: CASSMTGFNEKLFF
CDR3nt: TGTGCCAGCAGCATGACAGGGTTTAATGAAAAACTGTTTTTT

abundance: .
v_gene: TRBV27
j_gene: TRBJ1-1
d_gene: .
CDR3aa: CASSFAGQGEAFF
CDR3nt: TGTGCCAGCAGCTTCGCGGGTCAAGGCGAAGCTTTCTTT

abundance: once
v_gene: TRBV18
j_gene: TRBJ1-5
d_gene: TRBD1
CDR3aa: CASSPNRGQPQHF
CDR3nt: TGTGCCAGCTCACCAAACAGGGGACAGCCCCAGCATTTT

abundance: .
v_gene: TRBV13
j_gene: TRBJ2-7
d_gene: TRBD1
CDR3aa: CASSSRDRGLQYF
CDR3nt: TGTGCCAGCAGCTCCAGAGACAGGGGACTTCAGTACTTC

abundance: .
v_gene: TRBV6-2/TRBV6-3
j_gene: TRBJ1-2
d_gene: TRBD1
CDR3aa: CASSYLTGDGYTF
CDR3nt: TGTGCCAGCAGTTATTTGACAGGGGATGGCTACACCTTC

abundance: .
v_gene: TRBV3-1/TRBV3-2
j_gene: TRBJ1-1
d_gene: .
CDR3aa: CASSPGERRRFDTEAFF
CDR3nt: TGTGCCAGCAGCCCGGGGGAGAGACGGCGTTTCGACACTGAAGCTTTCTTT

abundance: .
v_gene: TRBV19
j_gene: TRBJ1-1
d_gene: .
CDR3aa: CASSIDGHGRYLEAFF
CDR3nt: TGTGCCAGTAGTATAGACGGACATGGGCGATACCTTGAAGCTTTCTTT

abundance: .
v_gene: TRBV5-1
j_gene: TRBJ1-2
d_gene: .
CDR3aa: CASSPYREGGYTF
CDR3nt: TGCGCCAGCAGCCCCTACAGGGAAGGTGGCTACACCTTC

abundance: once
v_gene: TRBV6-1
j_gene: TRBJ1-6
d_gene: .
CDR3aa: CASSDSSYNSPLHF
CDR3nt: TGTGCCAGCAGTGACAGCTCCTATAATTCACCCCTCCACTTT

abundance: .
v_gene: TRBV7-2
j_gene: TRBJ1-1
d_gene: .
CDR3aa: CASSLWEPPEAFF
CDR3nt: TGTGCCAGCAGCTTATGGGAGCCGCCTGAAGCTTTCTTT

abundance: .
v_gene: TRBV7-3
j_gene: TRBJ2-3
d_gene: TRBD2
CDR3aa: CASSLMAASGGAGGTQYF
CDR3nt: TGTGCCAGCAGCTTAATGGCGGCTAGCGGGGGGGCCGGTGGTACGCAGTATTTT

abundance: .
v_gene: TRBV5-1
j_gene: TRBJ1-3
d_gene: .
CDR3aa: CASSLGQYSGNTIYF
CDR3nt: TGCGCCAGCAGCTTGGGGCAGTACTCTGGAAACACCATATATTTT

abundance: once
v_gene: TRBV3-1/TRBV3-2
j_gene: TRBJ1-2
d_gene: TRBD1
CDR3aa: CASSLGTGGGYTF
CDR3nt: TGTGCCAGCAGCCTCGGGACAGGGGGTGGCTACACCTTC

abundance: .
v_gene: TRBV6-2/TRBV6-3
j_gene: TRBJ1-2
d_gene: .
CDR3aa: CASSYAGGSDGYTF
CDR3nt: TGTGCCAGCAGTTACGCGGGGGGCTCGGATGGCTACACCTTC

abundance: .
v_gene: TRBV6-5
j_gene: TRBJ1-1
d_gene: .
CDR3aa: CASTGQGGNTEAFF
CDR3nt: TGTGCCAGCACAGGTCAGGGTGGGAACACTGAAGCTTTCTTT

abundance: .
v_gene: TRBV5-1
j_gene: TRBJ1-3
d_gene: TRBD1
CDR3aa: CASSWTTGGFGNTIYF
CDR3nt: TGCGCCAGCAGCTGGACTACAGGGGGCTTTGGAAACACCATATATTTT

abundance: .
v_gene: TRBV5-6
j_gene: TRBJ1-2
d_gene: .
CDR3aa: CASSLVQPHGYTF
CDR3nt: TGTGCCAGCAGCTTGGTACAGCCTCATGGCTACACCTTC

abundance: once
v_gene: TRBV7-9
j_gene: TRBJ2-7
d_gene: TRBD1
CDR3aa: CASTGPGQDQRKSYEQYF
CDR3nt: TGTGCCAGCACCGGTCCGGGACAGGACCAAAGGAAAAGCTACGAGCAGTACTTC

abundance: .
v_gene: TRBV12-1
j_gene: TRBJ2-5
d_gene: .
CDR3aa: CASSSGLAETQYF
CDR3nt: TGTGCCAGCAGCTCGGGACTAGCGGAGACCCAGTACTTC

abundance: once
v_gene: TRBV7-2
j_gene: TRBJ2-7
d_gene: .
CDR3aa: CASSLKYYNRDEQYF
CDR3nt: TGTGCCAGCAGCCTAAAATACTACAACAGGGACGAGCAGTACTTC

abundance: .
v_gene: TRBV5-1
j_gene: TRBJ1-6
d_gene: .
CDR3aa: CASSLDRNNSPLHF
CDR3nt: TGCGCCAGCAGCTTGGACAGGAATAATTCACCCCTCCACTTT

abundance: .
v_gene: TRBV6-5
j_gene: TRBJ1-2
d_gene: TRBD1
CDR3aa: CASSYDPRQGRGYTF
CDR3nt: TGTGCCAGCAGTTACGATCCCCGACAGGGTCGAGGCTACACCTTC

abundance: .
v_gene: TRBV10-3
j_gene: TRBJ1-1
d_gene: .
CDR3aa: CAISESAEAFF
CDR3nt: TGTGCCATCAGTGAGTCCGCTGAAGCTTTCTTT

abundance: .
v_gene: TRBV5-1
j_gene: TRBJ1-1
d_gene: .
CDR3aa: CASSRGGADTEAFF
CDR3nt: TGCGCCAGCAGCCGGGGGGGTGCGGACACTGAAGCTTTCTTT

abundance: .
v_gene: TRBV7-6
j_gene: TRBJ2-2
d_gene: TRBD1
CDR3aa: CASSLEGAPTGELFF
CDR3nt: TGTGCCAGCAGCCTAGAGGGGGCGCCTACCGGGGAGCTGTTTTTT

abundance: .
v_gene: TRBV6-5
j_gene: TRBJ1-6
d_gene: .
CDR3aa: CASSRDGGTSPLHF
CDR3nt: TGTGCCAGCAGCCGGGACGGCGGGACTTCACCCCTCCACTTT

abundance: .
v_gene: TRBV28
j_gene: TRBJ2-7
d_gene: .
CDR3aa: CASSPVSGGYEQYF
CDR3nt: TGTGCCAGCAGCCCAGTGTCCGGGGGCTACGAGCAGTACTTC

abundance: .
v_gene: TRBV25-1
j_gene: TRBJ2-7
d_gene: .
CDR3aa: CASSYSLYEQYF
CDR3nt: TGTGCCAGCAGTTACTCCCTTTACGAGCAGTACTTC

abundance: .
v_gene: TRBV6-4
j_gene: TRBJ2-5
d_gene: TRBD2
CDR3aa: CASSPTSGETQYF
CDR3nt: TGTGCCAGCAGTCCGACTAGCGGAGAGACCCAGTACTTC

abundance: .
v_gene: TRBV11-2
j_gene: TRBJ2-2
d_gene: TRBD1
CDR3aa: CASSSLRTGTYTGELFF
CDR3nt: TGTGCCAGCAGCTCTCTCCGGACAGGAACCTACACCGGGGAGCTGTTTTTT

abundance: once
v_gene: TRBV19
j_gene: TRBJ1-4
d_gene: TRBD1
CDR3aa: CASSGQAREKLFF
CDR3nt: TGTGCCAGTAGTGGACAGGCTCGGGAAAAACTGTTTTTT

abundance: .
v_gene: TRBV14
j_gene: TRBJ2-6
d_gene: TRBD1
CDR3aa: CASSQVWTGSSLANVLTF
CDR3nt: TGTGCCAGCAGCCAAGTCTGGACAGGTTCTTCGTTGGCCAACGTCCTGACTTTC

abundance: once
v_gene: TRBV30
j_gene: TRBJ2-5
d_gene: .
CDR3aa: CAWSVGRQETQYF
CDR3nt: TGTGCCTGGAGTGTAGGCAGGCAAGAGACCCAGTACTTC

abundance: .
v_gene: TRBV5-1
j_gene: TRBJ2-1
d_gene: .
CDR3aa: CASSLEGVRNEQFF
CDR3nt: TGCGCCAGCAGCTTGGAGGGGGTTAGGAATGAGCAGTTCTTC

abundance: .
v_gene: TRBV7-2
j_gene: TRBJ1-5
d_gene: .
CDR3aa: CASSLRGESNQPQHF
CDR3nt: TGTGCCAGCAGCTTACGGGGGGAAAGCAATCAGCCCCAGCATTTT

abundance: .
v_gene: TRBV4-1
j_gene: TRBJ1-2
d_gene: .
CDR3aa: CASSQWLKGKSYGYTF
CDR3nt: TGCGCCAGCAGCCAATGGTTGAAGGGGAAGAGCTATGGCTACACCTTC

abundance: .
v_gene: TRBV3-1/TRBV3-2
j_gene: TRBJ2-2
d_gene: TRBD1
CDR3aa: CASSQGTGWAGELFF
CDR3nt: TGTGCCAGCAGCCAGGGGACAGGGTGGGCCGGGGAGCTGTTTTTT

abundance: .
v_gene: TRBV7-3
j_gene: TRBJ2-1
d_gene: TRBD1
CDR3aa: CASSLRDRGGVEQFF
CDR3nt: TGTGCCAGCAGCTTAAGGGACAGGGGAGGGGTTGAGCAGTTCTTC

abundance: .
v_gene: TRBV9
j_gene: TRBJ1-6
d_gene: TRBD1
CDR3aa: CASSTPRDSHLGDSPLHF
CDR3nt: TGTGCCAGCAGCACTCCTCGGGACAGCCATTTGGGGGATTCACCCCTCCACTTT

abundance: few
v_gene: TRBV11-2
j_gene: TRBJ2-7
d_gene: TRBD2
CDR3aa: CASSSYGLAGYEQYF
CDR3nt: TGTGCCAGCAGCTCATACGGACTAGCGGGGTACGAGCAGTACTTC

abundance: .
v_gene: TRBV12-5
j_gene: TRBJ1-6
d_gene: .
CDR3aa: CASGSAGADSPLHF
CDR3nt: TGTGCTAGTGGTTCCGCAGGGGCGGATTCACCCCTCCACTTT

abundance: .
v_gene: TRBV9
j_gene: TRBJ2-2
d_gene: .
CDR3aa: CASSKDIRGTGELFF
CDR3nt: TGTGCCAGCAGCAAGGACATCCGTGGCACCGGGGAGCTGTTTTTT

abundance: .
v_gene: TRBV27
j_gene: TRBJ1-1
d_gene: .
CDR3aa: CASSLWRNTEAFF
CDR3nt: TGTGCCAGCAGTTTATGGAGAAACACTGAAGCTTTCTTT

abundance: .
v_gene: TRBV30
j_gene: TRBJ1-2
d_gene: TRBD1
CDR3aa: CAWSRGQGVRGYTF
CDR3nt: TGTGCCTGGAGTAGAGGACAGGGAGTCAGAGGCTACACCTTC

abundance: .
v_gene: TRBV24-1
j_gene: TRBJ1-2
d_gene: TRBD1
CDR3aa: CATSEPDRVRGYTF
CDR3nt: TGTGCCACCAGTGAGCCGGACAGGGTCAGAGGCTACACCTTC

abundance: .
v_gene: TRBV7-3
j_gene: TRBJ2-3
d_gene: TRBD2
CDR3aa: CATGRGVLNTDTQYF
CDR3nt: TGTGCCACCGGCCGGGGGGTCCTTAACACAGATACGCAGTATTTT

abundance: .
v_gene: TRBV6-1
j_gene: TRBJ1-5
d_gene: .
CDR3aa: CASVYSENQPQHF
CDR3nt: TGTGCCAGTGTATACTCCGAGAATCAGCCCCAGCATTTT

abundance: .
v_gene: TRBV30
j_gene: TRBJ2-5
d_gene: TRBD1
CDR3aa: CAWKNRTGRETQYF
CDR3nt: TGTGCCTGGAAGAATCGGACAGGGCGAGAGACCCAGTACTTC

abundance: .
v_gene: TRBV9
j_gene: TRBJ2-7
d_gene: TRBD2
CDR3aa: CASSPRTSGNPFDEQYF
CDR3nt: TGTGCCAGCAGCCCACGGACTAGCGGGAACCCTTTCGACGAGCAGTACTTC

abundance: .
v_gene: TRBV12-5
j_gene: TRBJ1-5
d_gene: .
CDR3aa: CASGLREEQPQHF
CDR3nt: TGTGCTAGTGGTTTGAGGGAGGAGCAGCCCCAGCATTTT

abundance: .
v_gene: TRBV9
j_gene: TRBJ1-6
d_gene: .
CDR3aa: CASSRTQETPLHF
CDR3nt: TGTGCCAGCAGCCGAACCCAGGAAACACCCCTCCACTTT

abundance: .
v_gene: TRBV5-1
j_gene: TRBJ1-4
d_gene: .
CDR3aa: CASSLAAGFSNEKLFF
CDR3nt: TGCGCCAGCAGCTTGGCCGCAGGGTTCTCTAATGAAAAACTGTTTTTT

abundance: .
v_gene: TRBV6-6
j_gene: TRBJ2-1
d_gene: TRBD1
CDR3aa: CASSPRGGTGESEQFF
CDR3nt: TGTGCCAGCAGTCCCAGGGGAGGGACAGGGGAGAGTGAGCAGTTCTTC

abundance: .
v_gene: TRBV27
j_gene: TRBJ2-3
d_gene: .
CDR3aa: CASGPGGGQYF
CDR3nt: TGTGCCAGCGGACCTGGGGGAGGGCAGTATTTT

abundance: .
v_gene: TRBV4-1
j_gene: TRBJ1-2
d_gene: TRBD1
CDR3aa: CASSHEPGQSYGYTF
CDR3nt: TGCGCCAGCAGCCATGAACCGGGACAGAGCTATGGCTACACCTTC

abundance: .
v_gene: TRBV6-1
j_gene: TRBJ1-2
d_gene: .
CDR3aa: CASSEDMGRRGYTF
CDR3nt: TGTGCCAGCAGTGAAGATATGGGGCGCCGGGGCTACACCTTC

abundance: once
v_gene: TRBV6-2/TRBV6-3
j_gene: TRBJ1-5
d_gene: TRBD1
CDR3aa: CASSGQGDQPQHF
CDR3nt: TGTGCCAGCAGTGGTCAGGGGGATCAGCCCCAGCATTTT